This entry concerns a single T cell receptor beta chain. V was pared by 2 bases and J by 2 bases, with 12 bases between. The germline CDR1 and CDR2 sequences are MNHEY and SVGAGI. CDR3 length: 15 amino acids. The sample comes from a study of blood T cell repertoires in COVID-19. Across the study: Both acute and convalescent COVID-19 samples were obtained from the United States, Italy and Spain. PBMCs, B-cell-depleted T cells, or T cells provided the cDNA or gDNA that made up the material.

In the original processing: Reference gene primer amplification gave nucleated cell count estimates. Clones were read by immunoSEQ multiplex PCR, and TCRdb kept only the in-frame ones, dropping some. The V and J calls and the clone size are those of that table, but D and trimming were determined from the DNA. Found here are about 270,000 clones, roughly nine tenths of them singletons; the top ten hold around 8.8%. The chain links TRBV6-5 to TRBJ1-2; tentative D call: TRBD1 (6 bases). Input material: peripheral blood. The clonotype originates from a man aged 35 to 55 with active or convalescent COVID-19. CDR3 bases: TGTGCCAGCAGTTACGAACAGGGCCACAACTATGGCTACACCTTC. Protein: CASSYEQGHNYGYTF.